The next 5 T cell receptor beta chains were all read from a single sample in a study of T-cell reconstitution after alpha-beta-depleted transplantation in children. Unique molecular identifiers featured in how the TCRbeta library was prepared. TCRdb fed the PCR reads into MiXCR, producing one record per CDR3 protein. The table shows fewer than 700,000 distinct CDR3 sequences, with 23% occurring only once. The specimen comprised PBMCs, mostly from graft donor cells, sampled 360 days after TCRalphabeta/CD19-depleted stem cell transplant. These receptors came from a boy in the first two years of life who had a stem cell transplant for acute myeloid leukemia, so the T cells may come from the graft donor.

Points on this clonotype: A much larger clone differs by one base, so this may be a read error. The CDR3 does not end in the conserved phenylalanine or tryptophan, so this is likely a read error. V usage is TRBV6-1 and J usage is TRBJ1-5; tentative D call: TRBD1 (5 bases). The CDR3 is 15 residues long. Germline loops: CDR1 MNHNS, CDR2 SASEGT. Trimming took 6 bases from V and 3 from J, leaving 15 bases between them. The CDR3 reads CASSTSGTNNQPQHI. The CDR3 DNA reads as TGTGCCAGCAGCACCTCCGGGACTAACAATCAGCCCCAGCATATT.

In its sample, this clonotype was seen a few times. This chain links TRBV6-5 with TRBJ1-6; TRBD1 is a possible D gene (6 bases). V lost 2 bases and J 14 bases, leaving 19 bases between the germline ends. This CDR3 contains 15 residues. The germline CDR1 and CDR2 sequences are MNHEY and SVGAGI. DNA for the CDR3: TGTGCCAGCAGTTACGTTCCGCAACAAGGGGGGACCCTCCACTTT. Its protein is CASSYVPQQGGTLHF.

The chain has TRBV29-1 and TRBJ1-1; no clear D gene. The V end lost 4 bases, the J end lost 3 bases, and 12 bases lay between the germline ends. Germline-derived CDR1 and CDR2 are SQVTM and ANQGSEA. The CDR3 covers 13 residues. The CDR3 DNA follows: TGCAGCGTTGGATGGGGAGGCGACACTGAAGCTTTCTTT. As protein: CSVGWGGDTEAFF.

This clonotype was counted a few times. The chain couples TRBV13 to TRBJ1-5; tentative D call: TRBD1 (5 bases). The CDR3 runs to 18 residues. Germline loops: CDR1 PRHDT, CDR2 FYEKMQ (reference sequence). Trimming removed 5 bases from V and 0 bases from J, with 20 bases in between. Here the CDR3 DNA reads TGTGCCAGCAGCCCGGGGGACGGACATTATCATAGCAATCAGCCCCAGCATTTT. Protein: CASSPGDGHYHSNQPQHF.

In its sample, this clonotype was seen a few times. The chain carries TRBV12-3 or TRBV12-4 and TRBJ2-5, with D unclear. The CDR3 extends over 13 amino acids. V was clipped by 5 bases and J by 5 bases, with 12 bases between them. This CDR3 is CASSLQWPETQYF. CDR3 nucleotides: TGTGCCAGCAGTCTCCAGTGGCCGGAGACCCAGTACTTC.